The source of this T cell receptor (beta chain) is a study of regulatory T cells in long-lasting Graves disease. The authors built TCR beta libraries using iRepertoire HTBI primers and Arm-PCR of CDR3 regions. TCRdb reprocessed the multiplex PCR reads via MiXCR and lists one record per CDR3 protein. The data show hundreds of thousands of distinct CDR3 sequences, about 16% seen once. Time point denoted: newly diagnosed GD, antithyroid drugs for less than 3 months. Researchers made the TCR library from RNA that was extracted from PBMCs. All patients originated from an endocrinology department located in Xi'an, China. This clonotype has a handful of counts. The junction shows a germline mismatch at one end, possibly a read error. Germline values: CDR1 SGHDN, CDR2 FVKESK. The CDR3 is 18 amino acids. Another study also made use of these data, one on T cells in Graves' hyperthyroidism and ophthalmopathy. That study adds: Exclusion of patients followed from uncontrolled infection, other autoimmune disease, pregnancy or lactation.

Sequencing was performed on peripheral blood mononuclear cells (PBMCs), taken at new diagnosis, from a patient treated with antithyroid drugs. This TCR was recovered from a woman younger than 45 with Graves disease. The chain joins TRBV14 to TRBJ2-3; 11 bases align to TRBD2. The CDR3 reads CANSPISSLAGAGDTQYF. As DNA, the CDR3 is TGTGCCAACAGCCCCATATCCTCACTAGCGGGAGCCGGAGATACGCAGTATTTT.